This is a list of T cell receptor beta chains from one sample in a study of cytomegalovirus exposure and HLA in healthy donors. TCRdb's table, derived via immunoSEQ multiplex PCR, lists solely in-frame clones and lacks some. Of approximately 160,000 clones detected, under 85% appear once; the ten largest clones hold roughly 5.2%. Input material: PBMCs. The source of these receptors is a young man in good health and CMV-seronegative. Each CDR3 is given with its conserved first and last residue. Fields, in order: V gene, CDR3 length, D gene, clone size, J gene, CDR3 protein, CDR3 DNA. A D gene is named only where the DNA matches it firmly. Clone size is shown for a subset of rows, as once, few, many or a class of expanded clone.

TRBV15	15	TRBD1	-	TRBJ2-7	CATSRDTGGVYEQYF	TGTGCCACCAGCAGAGATACAGGGGGCGTCTACGAGCAGTACTTC
TRBV5-1	17	TRBD2	-	TRBJ2-5	CASRPGDGLAGQETQYF	TGCGCCAGCAGACCTGGCGACGGACTAGCGGGACAAGAGACCCAGTACTTC
TRBV5-1	14	TRBD1	-	TRBJ2-7	CASSSTTGVFEQYF	TGCGCCAGCAGCTCGACGACAGGGGTGTTCGAGCAGTACTTC
TRBV7-8	17	TRBD1	-	TRBJ1-5	CASSLDRGINSNQPQHF	TGTGCCAGCAGCCTCGACAGGGGGATTAATAGCAATCAGCCCCAGCATTTT
TRBV6-1	14	-	-	TRBJ2-7	CASSEGPGSYEQYF	TGTGCCAGCAGTGAAGGTCCGGGATCCTACGAGCAGTACTTC
TRBV5-1	12	-	-	TRBJ2-7	CASGSESYEQYF	TGCGCCAGCGGTAGCGAGTCCTACGAGCAGTACTTC
TRBV27	11	TRBD1	-	TRBJ2-7	CASSSNRGKYF	TGTGCCAGCAGTTCCAACAGGGGGAAGTACTTC
TRBV2	16	TRBD2	-	TRBJ2-7	CASSETPSGRADEQYF	TGTGCCAGCAGTGAAACCCCTAGCGGGAGGGCCGACGAGCAGTACTTC
TRBV5-6	12	-	once	TRBJ1-2	CASRTYNYGYTF	TGTGCCAGCAGAACTTATAACTATGGCTACACCTTC
TRBV4-3	15	TRBD2	-	TRBJ2-3	CASSSGTSATDTQYF	TGCGCCAGCAGCTCCGGGACTAGCGCCACAGATACGCAGTATTTT
TRBV5-6	13	-	-	TRBJ2-1	CASSLAGGGKQFF	TGTGCCAGCAGCTTGGCGGGGGGCGGGAAGCAGTTCTTC
TRBV2	15	-	-	TRBJ1-3	CASSDGVSSGNTIYF	TGTGCCAGCAGTGACGGGGTTAGCTCTGGAAACACCATATATTTT
TRBV2	16	TRBD2	-	TRBJ2-3	CASRGTSGGITDTQYF	TGTGCCAGCAGGGGGACTAGCGGGGGGATCACAGATACGCAGTATTTT
TRBV30	14	TRBD1	-	TRBJ2-7	CAWKLRDRHYEQYF	TGTGCCTGGAAGCTCCGGGACAGACACTACGAGCAGTACTTC
TRBV7-7	15	TRBD2	-	TRBJ2-5	CASSRGTSGQETQYF	TGTGCTAGCAGCCGTGGGACTAGCGGCCAAGAGACCCAGTACTTC
TRBV5-4	14	TRBD1	-	TRBJ2-5	CASSVGGGEETQYF	TGTGCCAGCAGCGTAGGGGGCGGAGAAGAGACCCAGTACTTC
TRBV28	14	-	-	TRBJ1-5	CASIRGGSNQPQHF	TGTGCCAGCATCCGAGGAGGCAGCAATCAGCCCCAGCATTTT
TRBV5-6	13	-	-	TRBJ1-5	CASSMDRDQPQHF	TGTGCCAGCAGCATGGACAGAGACCAGCCCCAGCATTTT
TRBV13	15	TRBD2	-	TRBJ2-1	CASGSGLAGVGEQFF	TGTGCCAGCGGTTCGGGACTAGCGGGGGTGGGTGAGCAGTTCTTC
TRBV29-1	14	TRBD1	-	TRBJ1-1	CSVEPRQGGTEAFF	TGCAGCGTTGAACCCAGACAGGGGGGCACTGAAGCTTTCTTT
TRBV4-3	13	TRBD1	few	TRBJ2-1	CASSQARQGGAFF	TGCGCCAGCAGCCAAGCTAGACAGGGGGGCGCGTTCTTC
TRBV9	13	TRBD1	-	TRBJ2-7	CASSSGGPYEQYF	TGTGCCAGCAGCTCAGGGGGCCCTTACGAGCAGTACTTC
TRBV2	13	TRBD2	-	TRBJ2-3	CASKLAGGNTQYF	TGTGCCAGCAAACTAGCGGGGGGAAATACGCAGTATTTT
TRBV5-4	14	-	-	TRBJ2-7	CASSWNGVPHEQYF	TGTGCCAGCAGCTGGAATGGAGTCCCCCACGAGCAGTACTTC
TRBV5-1	14	-	-	TRBJ1-2	CASSLVGSGYGYTF	TGCGCCAGCAGCTTGGTGGGCAGTGGCTATGGCTACACCTTC
TRBV6-1	14	-	few	TRBJ2-2	CASRAGQSTGELFF	TGTGCCAGCAGGGCCGGACAGAGCACCGGGGAGCTGTTTTTT
TRBV15	16	-	-	TRBJ1-2	CATSTRTAAFRHGYTF	TGTGCCACCAGCACTCGGACAGCGGCCTTTCGCCATGGCTACACCTTC
TRBV5-1	16	TRBD1	-	TRBJ2-6	CASSQDPGGGANVLTF	TGCGCCAGCAGCCAAGACCCAGGGGGTGGGGCCAACGTCCTGACTTTC
TRBV6-6	15	-	-	TRBJ1-1	CASSYSDSMNTEAFF	TGTGCCAGCAGTTACTCCGACAGTATGAACACTGAAGCTTTCTTT
TRBV7-2	11	-	few	TRBJ2-3	CASSQTDTQYF	TGTGCCAGCAGCCAAACAGATACGCAGTATTTT
TRBV4-1	13	-	-	TRBJ2-7	CASSQGGLREQYF	TGCGCCAGCAGCCAAGGAGGGTTACGCGAGCAGTACTTC
TRBV28	15	-	-	TRBJ2-2	CASSSTTPNTGELFF	TGTGCCAGCAGCTCCACAACACCGAACACCGGGGAGCTGTTTTTT
TRBV5-1	16	TRBD1	-	TRBJ2-1	CASSLAPGGTYNEQFF	TGCGCCAGCAGCTTGGCACCAGGGGGTACCTACAATGAGCAGTTCTTC
TRBV5-5	13	-	-	TRBJ2-5	CASSLREWGTQYF	TGTGCCAGCAGCTTGCGGGAGTGGGGGACCCAGTACTTC
TRBV7-6	15	TRBD1	once	TRBJ2-7	CASSSIGTGASEQYF	TGTGCCAGCAGCTCCATCGGTACAGGGGCCAGCGAGCAGTACTTC
TRBV9	16	TRBD2	-	TRBJ2-7	CASSVEAGVTYYEQYF	TGTGCCAGCAGCGTGGAAGCGGGAGTAACGTACTACGAGCAGTACTTC
TRBV10-3	14	-	few	TRBJ1-1	CAITGQLGNTEAFF	TGTGCCATCACTGGACAGTTAGGGAACACTGAAGCTTTCTTT
TRBV28	14	TRBD1	-	TRBJ2-5	CASSLTGLGETQYF	TGTGCCAGCAGTTTGACAGGGTTGGGAGAGACCCAGTACTTC
TRBV11-3	15	-	-	TRBJ2-7	CASSLGGTLSYEQYF	TGTGCCAGCAGCTTGGGCGGGACTTTATCCTACGAGCAGTACTTC
TRBV9	15	TRBD1	-	TRBJ2-7	CASSVGGQGSYEQYF	TGTGCCAGCAGCGTAGGCGGACAGGGTTCCTACGAGCAGTACTTC
TRBV5-6	14	TRBD1	few	TRBJ1-1	CASTLGQMNTEAFF	TGTGCCAGCACTTTGGGACAGATGAACACTGAAGCTTTCTTT
TRBV19	14	TRBD1	-	TRBJ2-2	CATRGQVYPGELFF	TGTGCCACGCGAGGACAGGTTTACCCCGGGGAGCTGTTTTTT
TRBV28	14	-	-	TRBJ2-1	CASSYTGTFNEQFF	TGTGCCAGCAGTTATACCGGGACATTCAATGAGCAGTTCTTC
TRBV2	13	-	-	TRBJ1-6	CASRWELDSPLHF	TGTGCCAGCAGATGGGAGTTGGATTCACCCCTCCACTTT
TRBV11-3	14	-	-	TRBJ2-1	CASSSLGGANEQFF	TGTGCCAGCAGCTCATTAGGTGGGGCCAATGAGCAGTTCTTC
TRBV6-5	16	-	-	TRBJ2-1	CASSYSSGGETREQFF	TGTGCCAGCAGTTACTCATCGGGGGGCGAAACTCGTGAGCAGTTCTTC
TRBV6-5	13	-	-	TRBJ1-4	CATRPQGDEKLFF	TGTGCCACCAGGCCGCAGGGTGACGAAAAACTGTTTTTT
TRBV18	19	-	-	TRBJ2-1	CASSPRGARGSSSYNEQFF	TGTGCCAGCTCACCGAGAGGCGCTAGAGGGAGTAGCTCCTACAATGAGCAGTTCTTC
TRBV5-1	14	TRBD1	-	TRBJ2-3	CASSSGQGPDTQYF	TGCGCCAGCAGCTCTGGACAGGGACCAGATACGCAGTATTTT
TRBV6-5	16	TRBD2	-	TRBJ2-3	CASSYRTSGSTDTQYF	TGTGCCAGCAGTTACCGGACTAGCGGGTCGACAGATACGCAGTATTTT
TRBV4-1	14	TRBD2	-	TRBJ2-7	CASSQVGLAGRQYF	TGCGCCAGCAGCCAAGTTGGACTAGCGGGGAGACAGTACTTC
TRBV19	18	TRBD1	once	TRBJ1-5	CASTAGQGRSYSNQPQHF	TGTGCCAGTACCGCAGGACAGGGGAGGTCTTATAGCAATCAGCCCCAGCATTTT
TRBV19	13	-	once	TRBJ1-5	CASTGGTSQPQHF	TGTGCCAGTACCGGGGGGACGAGTCAGCCCCAGCATTTT
TRBV19	14	TRBD2	-	TRBJ2-2	CASGGGANTGELFF	TGTGCCAGTGGCGGGGGGGCGAACACCGGGGAGCTGTTTTTT